This TCR beta chain was retrieved from a study of blood T cell repertoires in COVID-19. Some clones are missing from TCRdb's copy, which holds only in-frame ones; the method was immunoSEQ multiplex PCR. The table lists 190,000 or so clones, 80% to 90% of them singletons. This CDR3 is 13 amino acids long. V was trimmed by 5 bases and J by 5 bases, leaving 10 bases between them. Germline V gene data show CDR1 as MNHEY and CDR2 as SVGEGT. This clonotype was sampled from a woman under 30 who had recovered from COVID-19. J is TRBJ2-1 and V is TRBV6-2 or TRBV6-3; D is unresolved. Sequenced sample: peripheral blood. Here the CDR3 DNA reads TGTGCCAGCAGTGCCGACATTCACAATGAGCAGTTCTTC. Encoded protein: CASSADIHNEQFF.